Detailed here is one TCR beta chain. What it binds is unknown. The record originates from a study of identical twins. Findings of the study overall: Researchers reported weaker excess twin sharing in beta out-of-frame sequences.

It was template switching that added a universal primer site, and there were unique molecular identifiers on the cDNA. TCRdb re-derived calls from the 5' RACE reads in MiXCR, one entry per CDR3 protein. The table shows under 250,000 distinct CDR3 sequences, with 9.5% to 15% occurring only once. The germline CDR1 and CDR2 sequences are SGHDN and FVKESK. The CDR3 sequence is 12 residues long. Trimming cost V 2 bases and J 4 bases, with 5 bases left between them. These data were also filed under a second study, of yellow fever vaccine responses in identical twins.

The genes are TRBV14 and TRBJ1-2; no definite D call. The sample consisted of memory (CD45RO+) T cells sorted from blood. The receptor's source is a woman aged 18 to 35 in good health. CDR3 DNA: TGTGCCAGCAGCCAATCAGGCTATGGCTACACCTTC. Encoded protein: CASSQSGYGYTF.